This T cell receptor beta chain was profiled in a study of T cells in Graves' hyperthyroidism and ophthalmopathy. Regarding the study as a whole: It was a median 6.5 months before onset that the model predicted ophthalmopathy.

TCR beta CDR3 regions were amplified from RNA. First-round RT-PCR targeting the TCR CDR3 was performed with the HTBI primer set. TCRdb ran MiXCR on the multiplex PCR reads and lists one entry per CDR3 protein. Seen here are more than 600,000 distinct CDR3 sequences, around 17% observed once, and the top ten hold roughly 8%. This clonotype was counted many times. Antigen: not known. The germline V gene encodes CDR1 DFQATT and CDR2 SNEGSKA (reference sequence). The CDR3 covers 18 residues. The V gene end was trimmed by 1 base and the J gene end by 0 bases; junction bases not matched to a gene: 13. The diagnoses drew upon clinical symptoms, serum thyroxine and TRAb, thyroid ultrasound and orbital computed tomography.

What was sequenced was blood. This receptor was taken from a man between 18 and 35 years old with Graves' hyperthyroidism. The V gene is TRBV20-1, the J gene TRBJ2-7; 9 nucleotides match TRBD2. CDR3 bases: TGCAGTGCTAGAGGGGCGGGAGGGATTGGTGTTGGCTCCTACGAGCAGTACTTC. Protein sequence: CSARGAGGIGVGSYEQYF.